A selection of T cell receptor beta chains follows, all from one sample in a study of Ad26.COV2.S vaccination and SARS-CoV-2 variants. This table comes from immunoSEQ multiplex PCR, and its TCRdb copy is limited to in-frame clones, with some not included. The data contain some 350,000 clones, 70% to 90% of them seen just once; the ten biggest clones take up 3.3%. Sequences were derived from peripheral blood, sampled in a trial of Ad26.COV2.S vaccine versus placebo. The receptors originated from a person aged 18-60 years who received the Ad26.COV2.S COVID-19 vaccine or a placebo. Each CDR3 is given with its conserved first and last residue.

>TRBV11-3|TRBJ2-3|14
CASSFGGGADTQYF
>TRBV6-6|TRBJ1-6|13
CASRGTSGIPLHF
>TRBV28|TRBJ1-2|14
CASSLGAGRYGYTF
>TRBV9|TRBJ2-6|14
CASSRQSGANVLTF
>TRBV6-6|TRBJ1-1|12
CASSYANTEAFF
>TRBV7-9|TRBJ2-3|15
CASRGGNLGTDTQYF
>TRBV19|TRBJ2-7|14
CASSLTVRAYEQYF
>TRBV6-2/TRBV6-3|TRBJ1-2|15
CASSYGTADLYGYTF
>TRBV24-1|TRBJ2-2|14
CATQDSSSTGELFF
>TRBV7-9|TRBJ2-5|15
CASSSLGRGVETQYF
>TRBV10-3|TRBJ1-1|14
CAISEGVKGTEAFF
>TRBV15|TRBJ2-1|15
CATSRDAGGWNEQFF
>TRBV7-2|TRBJ1-1|13
CASSLWGDTEAFF
>TRBV5-1|TRBJ2-5|14
CASGEGLVEETQYF
>TRBV18|TRBJ1-5|16
CASSPKPDNSNQPQHF
>TRBV2|TRBJ2-5|15
CASSEARSYQETQYF
>TRBV7-9|TRBJ1-3|17
CASSLGLSGSAGNTIYF
>TRBV7-2|TRBJ2-7|16
CASSLARDLGSYEQYF
>TRBV19|TRBJ2-6|12
CASSIRGKDLTF
>TRBV28|TRBJ1-6|14
CASSGSRNNSPLHF
>TRBV18|TRBJ2-1|16
CASSPRSGVSYNEQFF
>TRBV20-1|TRBJ2-5|11
CSARGQETQYF
>TRBV4-3|TRBJ1-5|14
CASSQGRYNQPQHF
>TRBV10-1|TRBJ2-5|14
CASSPDSPRETQYF
>TRBV28|TRBJ1-5|18
CASSLWLGGRVGDQPQHF
>TRBV5-8|TRBJ2-5|14
CASTQLEGQETQYF
>TRBV7-2|TRBJ1-4|16
CASSSRGAGDNEKLFF
>TRBV10-3|TRBJ2-1|14
CAISESGRYNEQFF
>TRBV2|TRBJ1-2|13
CARGTPANYGYTF
>TRBV5-4|TRBJ1-1|13
CASSLQANTEAFF
>TRBV6-5|TRBJ2-5|15
CASTPAAQVSGTQYF
>TRBV7-6|TRBJ2-7|15
CASSQGGGSSYEQYF
>TRBV6-1|TRBJ2-7|16
CASSEPRDREPYEQYF
>TRBV11-2|TRBJ2-3|19
CASSLGYIAGGVGTDTQYF
>TRBV7-9|TRBJ1-3|17
CASRGDLGPPSGNTIYF
>TRBV7-2|TRBJ2-1|16
CASSVAGGSSYNEQFF
>TRBV7-9|TRBJ2-7|17
CASSSAPDRGHTYEQYF
>TRBV24-1|TRBJ2-7|12
CATSDLRGEQYF
>TRBV19|TRBJ2-3|17
CASNPNPGTGATDTQYF
>TRBV27|TRBJ2-3|13
CASSYSSTDTQYF
>TRBV5-1|TRBJ2-1|15
CASSFGRGGYNEQFF
>TRBV19|TRBJ1-4|16
CASSRGGYGANEKLFF
>TRBV10-2|TRBJ2-1|15
CASSGLAGVNNEQFF
>TRBV30|TRBJ2-1|14
CAWSSGTALNEQFF
>TRBV2|TRBJ2-4|19
CASSAVSGGWSLAKNIQYF
>TRBV9|TRBJ2-5|16
CASSVNAGVPQETQYF
>TRBV20-1|TRBJ2-7|13
CSASALGFGEQYF